Following are 13 T cell receptor beta chains from one sample sequenced in a study of OX40 agonist ivuxolimab in advanced cancers. Measured with immunoSEQ multiplex PCR; TCRdb has only the in-frame clones, and not every one. The profile shows tens of thousands of clones, around nine tenths of them singletons. The sequences come from CD4+ or CD8+ T cells sorted from blood, collected in a trial of the OX40 agonist ivuxolimab. These receptors were taken from an adult with an advanced solid tumor such as melanoma, head and neck, liver or kidney cancer.

J is TRBJ2-2 and V is TRBV2, with TRBD1 as a possible D gene (6 bases). This CDR3 has 16 residues. V gave up 7 bases and J gave up 0 bases, with 15 bases separating them. Looked up from germline, CDR1 is SNHLY and CDR2 is FYNNEI. CDR3 sequence reads: CASIKWGQANTGELFF. CDR3 DNA sequence: TGTGCCAGCATTAAATGGGGGCAGGCGAACACCGGGGAGCTGTTTTTT.

The chain uses TRBV7-6 and TRBJ2-1; D gene unclear. V was cut by 5 bases and J by 4 bases, with 9 bases left in between. Looked up from germline, CDR1 is SGHVS and CDR2 is FNYEAQ. The CDR3 has 13 amino acids. The CDR3: CASSDQPYNEQFF. The CDR3 nucleotides read TGTGCCAGCAGCGACCAACCGTACAATGAGCAGTTCTTC.

This chain uses TRBV2 with TRBJ1-2; no clear D. The V end lost 4 bases, the J end lost 8 bases, and 8 bases lay between the germline ends. This CDR3 region has 11 residues. Germline V gene data show CDR1 as SNHLY and CDR2 as FYNNEI. CDR3 sequence: CASSAGAGYTF. The CDR3 region has the DNA TGTGCCAGCAGTGCCGGCGCCGGCTACACCTTC.

This clone was detected once. J is TRBJ2-7 and V is TRBV27, with D maybe TRBD1 (6 bases). The CDR3 loop spans 16 amino acids. Germline assignment: CDR1 MNHEY and CDR2 SMNVEV (reference sequence). V shed 2 bases and J shed 3 bases, with 17 bases lying between them. The DNA for the CDR3 is TGTGCCAGCAGTTTACTCGACCCGGTCAGGGGCTACGAGCAGTACTTC. It specifies CASSLLDPVRGYEQYF.

The rearrangement links TRBV5-5 to TRBJ2-5; the match to TRBD2 covers 8 bases. Per germline, CDR1 SGHKS and CDR2 YYEKEE (reference sequence). The V and J ends lost 4 bases and 4 bases, in that order; junction bases with no gene match: 12. The CDR3 loop spans 16 amino acids. CDR3 residues: CASSPGTSYPGETQYF. The CDR3, as DNA: TGTGCCAGCAGCCCAGGGACTAGTTACCCTGGAGAGACCCAGTACTTC.

The J gene is TRBJ2-6, the V gene TRBV2; no reliable D call. The CDR3 has 17 amino acids. From germline, CDR1 is SNHLY and CDR2 FYNNEI. The V and J ends lost 7 bases and 0 bases respectively, with 16 bases between them. The CDR3: CASIEDGTVSGANVLTF. CDR3 bases: TGTGCCAGCATCGAGGACGGAACGGTCTCTGGGGCCAACGTCCTGACTTTC.

The rearrangement joins TRBV5-1 to TRBJ1-2; 7 bases line up with TRBD1. V dropped 4 bases and J dropped 8; count of bases not matched to a gene: 14. This CDR3 has 15 amino acids. In germline, CDR1 is SGHRS, CDR2 YFSETQ. CDR3 region: CASSSPGGTGTGYTF. The CDR3 DNA follows: TGCGCCAGCAGCAGCCCAGGGGGGACCGGTACGGGCTACACCTTC.

V usage is TRBV9 and J usage is TRBJ2-1; tentative D call: TRBD2 (6 bases). CDR1 is SGDLS, CDR2 YYNGEE, per germline. The germline V and J ends were trimmed by 5 bases and 9 bases, with 12 bases remaining between them. This CDR3 is built from 12 residues. The CDR3 loop is CASSSREVEQFF. CDR3 nucleotide sequence: TGTGCCAGCAGTTCTAGGGAGGTTGAGCAGTTCTTC.

The chain employs TRBV30 and TRBJ1-5; 9 bases match TRBD1. V was clipped by 4 bases and J by 3 bases; unmatched bases: 10. Germline-derived CDR1 and CDR2 are GTSNPN and SVGIG (reference sequence). The CDR3 runs to 16 residues. The chain's CDR3 is CAWNTGGDFFNQPQHF. CDR3 in DNA: TGTGCCTGGAATACAGGGGGCGATTTTTTCAATCAGCCCCAGCATTTT.

A single count supports this clone. The V call is TRBV5-8, the J call TRBJ1-5; D might be TRBD1 (6 bases). Germline V gene lookup returns CDR1 SGHTS and CDR2 YDEGEE. The CDR3 is made up of 15 amino acids. Trimming cost V 4 bases and J 3 bases, with 14 bases left between them. The CDR3 sequence: CASSDTGRHNQPQHF. CDR3 bases: TGTGCCAGCAGCGACACAGGGAGGCACAATCAGCCCCAGCATTTT.

This clone occurred a few times. V is TRBV19 and J is TRBJ2-3, with TRBD1 identical over 10 bases. This CDR3 contains 16 residues. Germline CDR1 is LNHDA and CDR2 is SQIVND (reference sequence). Trimming at V came to 3 bases and at J to 5 bases, leaving 8 bases not matched to a gene. The CDR3 nucleotides are TGTGCCAGTAGTATTCCGGGACAGGGGTCCGAAGATACGCAGTATTTT. This sequence encodes CASSIPGQGSEDTQYF.

Points on this clone: Mismatch with germline at one junction end may stem from a read error. The rearrangement links TRBV2 to TRBJ1-2, with TRBD1 identical over 10 bases. This CDR3 is 14 amino acids long. CDR1 is SNHLY and CDR2 is FYNNEI in the germline V gene. The CDR3 sequence is CASREDRGLDGYTF. The CDR3 bases are TGTGCCAGCAGGGAAGACAGGGGGCTCGATGGCTACACCTTC.

The chain links TRBV11-3 to TRBJ2-5; 9 bases match TRBD1. The length of the CDR3 is 14 residues. Germline V gives CDR1 SGHNT, CDR2 YENEEA. The V segment lost 5 bases and the J segment 5 bases; nucleotides outside the gene matches: 6. In DNA form, the CDR3 reads TGTGCCAGCAGCACGGGACAGGGTTTGGAGACCCAGTACTTC. This codes for CASSTGQGLETQYF.